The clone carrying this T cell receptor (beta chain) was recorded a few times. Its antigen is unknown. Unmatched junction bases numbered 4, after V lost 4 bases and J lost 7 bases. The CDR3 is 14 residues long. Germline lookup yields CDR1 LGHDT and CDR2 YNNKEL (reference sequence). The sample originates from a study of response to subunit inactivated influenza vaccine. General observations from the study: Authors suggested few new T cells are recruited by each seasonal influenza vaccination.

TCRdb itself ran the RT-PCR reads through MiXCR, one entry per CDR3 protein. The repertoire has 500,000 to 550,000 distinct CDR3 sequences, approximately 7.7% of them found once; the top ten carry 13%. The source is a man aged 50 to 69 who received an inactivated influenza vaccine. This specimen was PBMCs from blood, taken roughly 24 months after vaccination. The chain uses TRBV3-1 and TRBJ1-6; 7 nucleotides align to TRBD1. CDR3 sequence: CASSLRQGNSPLHF. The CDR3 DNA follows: TGTGCCAGCAGCCTCCGACAGGGAAATTCACCCCTCCACTTT.